Following are 19 T cell receptor beta chains from one sample sequenced in a study of cytomegalovirus exposure and HLA in healthy donors. A multiplex PCR was run with 60 Vbeta primers and 13 Jbeta primers. TCRdb's table, derived via immunoSEQ multiplex PCR, lists solely in-frame clones and lacks some. This sample has about 59,000 clones, with 65% to 75% found just once. Sequenced sample: PBMCs. The origin of the receptors is a man under 40 in good health and CMV-seropositive.

V gene TRBV6-4 combines with J gene TRBJ2-7, with a weak D call TRBD1 (6 bases). The V gene's germline CDR1 is MRHNA and CDR2 SNTAGT. The CDR3 is 10 amino acids. The CDR3 bases are TGTTCCGGGACACCTTACGAGCAGTACTTC. Its translation: CSGTPYEQYF.

This rearrangement joins TRBV19 to TRBJ1-3, with D unresolved. The CDR3 is 13 amino acids. Looked up from germline, CDR1 is LNHDA and CDR2 is SQIVND (reference sequence). The germline V and J ends were trimmed by 6 bases and 0 bases, with 6 bases remaining between them. The CDR3 DNA reads TGTGCCAGTAGCTCGAGCTCTGGAAACACCATATATTTT. Encoded protein: CASSSSSGNTIYF.

This clone was observed once. A junction boundary mismatches the germline segment, possibly from a read error. V gene TRBV29-1 combines with J gene TRBJ1-1; D remains unclear. Germline values: CDR1 SQVTM, CDR2 ANQGSEA. The CDR3 runs 13 residues. CDR3 region: CGVESGGGTEAFF. The CDR3 region has the DNA TGCGGCGTTGAGTCCGGCGGTGGGACTGAAGCTTTCTTT.

This chain uses TRBV11-2 with TRBJ2-1; tentative D call: TRBD2 (7 bases). CDR1 and CDR2 from the germline V gene are SGHAT and FQNNGV. V gave up 1 base and J gave up 0 bases, with 13 bases separating them. The length of the CDR3 is 17 residues. In nucleotides, the CDR3 is TGTGCCAGCAGCTTAGGGGCGGGGGCGAGCTCCTACAATGAGCAGTTCTTC. Its translation: CASSLGAGASSYNEQFF.

This rearrangement joins TRBV19 to TRBJ2-4, with 8 bases aligning to TRBD1. J was trimmed by 7 bases and V by 0 bases; bases with no gene match: 5. From germline, CDR1 is LNHDA and CDR2 SQIVND (reference sequence). The CDR3 sequence is 15 residues long. The CDR3 DNA sequence: TGTGCCAGTAGTATAGATCGGAACAGGGGGAACATTCAGTACTTC. The encoded protein is CASSIDRNRGNIQYF.

DNA for the CDR3: TGTGCCAGCTCACCTCAGTCAGGGCAAGCTCCCCTCCACTTT. Translation: CASSPQSGQAPLHF. The chain uses TRBV18 and TRBJ1-6; a possible D gene is TRBD1 (5 bases). Germline lookup yields CDR1 KGHSH and CDR2 LQKENI. The CDR3 loop spans 14 amino acids. Trimming cost V 3 bases and J 13 bases, with 16 bases left between them.

V is TRBV5-1 and J is TRBJ2-5, with 8 nucleotides matching TRBD1. The better agreement between TRBJ2-7 and the DNA end casts doubt on the J call. Germline V CDR1 and CDR2: SGHRS, YFSETQ. The CDR3 spans 14 residues. CDR3 DNA sequence: TGCGCCAGCAGCGCCGGGACAGGTCCCCCCGAGCAGTACTTC. Translating it yields CASSAGTGPPEQYF.

The chain couples TRBV30 to TRBJ2-7, with D maybe TRBD2 (6 bases). The length of the CDR3 is 14 residues. Germline CDR1 and CDR2: GTSNPN and SVGIG (reference sequence). V was trimmed by 4 bases and J by 0 bases, leaving 13 bases between them. The CDR3 loop reads CAWKGGASSYEQYF. The CDR3 DNA follows: TGTGCCTGGAAAGGCGGGGCTAGCTCCTACGAGCAGTACTTC.

In this sample, this clone turned up a few times. The CDR3 loop is CASSLNGPQAGGTEAFF. Written as DNA, the CDR3 is TGCGCCAGCAGCTTGAATGGGCCGCAGGCCGGGGGCACTGAAGCTTTCTTT. The chain is built from TRBV5-1 and TRBJ1-1; TRBD1 is a possible D gene (5 bases). The CDR3 spans 17 residues. V was cut by 1 base and J by 4 bases, with 20 bases left in between. The V gene's germline CDR1 is SGHRS and CDR2 YFSETQ.

The chain couples TRBV15 to TRBJ2-1; D unclear. The CDR3 is 14 residues long. Germline assignment: CDR1 LNHNV and CDR2 YYDKDF (reference sequence). Trimming shortened V by 1 base and J by 7 bases, and 11 bases separated the two germline ends. The CDR3 sequence is CATSRGLDRNEQFF. Here the CDR3 DNA reads TGTGCCACCAGCAGAGGATTAGATCGGAATGAGCAGTTCTTC.

This rearrangement joins TRBV5-1 to TRBJ2-1, with D possibly matching TRBD2 (7 bases). Trimming took off 5 bases at V and 5 bases at J, with 11 bases between the two ends. The CDR3 spans 13 residues. Germline CDR1 is SGHRS and CDR2 is YFSETQ. CDR3 loop: CASRAGANNEQFF. The CDR3 DNA is TGCGCCAGCAGGGCGGGGGCCAACAATGAGCAGTTCTTC.

This clone appeared a few times. The chain combines TRBV6-5 with TRBJ2-2; maybe TRBD2 (6 bases). The length of the CDR3 is 15 residues. V was cut by 2 bases and J by 7 bases, with 14 bases left in between. Per the germline V gene, CDR1 is MNHEY and CDR2 is SVGAGI. CDR3 residues: CASSYRGSMGGELFF. CDR3 bases: TGTGCCAGCAGTTACCGGGGGAGCATGGGCGGGGAGCTGTTTTTT.

This clone turned up a few times. The chain recombines TRBV5-1 with TRBJ1-4; D remains unclear. CDR3 length: 14 amino acids. The ends were cut back, 5 bases at V and 8 bases at J, with 16 bases in the middle. Germline V gene data show CDR1 as SGHRS and CDR2 as YFSETQ. CDR3 sequence reads: CASRARPTAEKLFF. CDR3 coding DNA: TGCGCCAGCAGGGCGAGGCCCACCGCGGAAAAACTGTTTTTT.

This chain joins TRBV18 and TRBJ1-1, with TRBD1 matching over 7 bases. The CDR3 runs 13 residues. Germline lookup yields CDR1 KGHSH and CDR2 LQKENI. Trimming removed 8 bases from V and 1 base from J; junction bases left unmatched: 4. The CDR3 is CASLGQQNTEAFF. In DNA, the CDR3 is TGTGCCAGCCTGGGACAGCAGAACACTGAAGCTTTCTTT.

The CDR3 nucleotides read TGTGCCAGCAGTACCGGACAGGCCCCCGGTGAGCAGTTCTTC. Encoded protein: CASSTGQAPGEQFF. The genes are TRBV6-4 and TRBJ2-1, with 7 bases that match TRBD1. The V gene end was trimmed by 5 bases and the J gene end by 9 bases; junction bases not matched to a gene: 10. Per germline, CDR1 MRHNA and CDR2 SNTAGT. The length of the CDR3 is 14 residues.

V is TRBV6-5 and J is TRBJ2-7, with D uncertain. V lost 0 bases, J lost 4 bases, and 10 bases lay in between. CDR1 and CDR2 from the germline V gene are MNHEY and SVGAGI. CDR3 length: 14 amino acids. Written as DNA, the CDR3 is TGTGCCAGCAGTTACTCCATAAACGGGTACGAGCAGTACTTC. This sequence encodes CASSYSINGYEQYF.

In DNA form, the CDR3 reads TGCGCCAGCAGTCTTGGGGCGGATCCTTCTACAGATACGCAGTATTTT. Translation gives CASSLGADPSTDTQYF. This sequence joins TRBV5-1 and TRBJ2-3, with TRBD1 as a possible D gene (5 bases). V lost 5 bases and J 3 bases, leaving 19 bases between the germline ends. Looked up from germline, CDR1 is SGHRS and CDR2 is YFSETQ. CDR3 length equals 16 residues.

The rearrangement uses TRBV5-6 and TRBJ1-4; D may be TRBD1 (5 bases). Germline V CDR1 and CDR2: SGHDT, YYEEEE. The CDR3 contains 15 residues. V was pared by 4 bases and J by 4 bases, with 14 bases between. The CDR3 DNA sequence: TGTGCCAGCAGCGACGGGGGGAGCGATAATGAAAAACTGTTTTTT. The encoded protein is CASSDGGSDNEKLFF.

This chain joins TRBV7-8 and TRBJ1-1, with 7 positions matching TRBD1. With 7 bases clipped from V and 3 bases from J, the junction kept 8 bases outside the gene matches. This CDR3 comprises 14 residues. Germline V gene lookup returns CDR1 SGHVS and CDR2 FQNEAQ. The CDR3 sequence is CASTFNTGDTEAFF. The CDR3 region has the DNA TGTGCCAGCACCTTCAACACAGGGGACACTGAAGCTTTCTTT. Together with reference TRBV7-8 and TRBJ1-1, the CDR3 gives the full variable domain: GAGVSQSPRYKVAKRGQDVALRCDPISGHVSLFWYQQALGQGPEFLTYFQNEAQLDKSGLPSDRFFAERPEGSVSTLKIQRTQQEDSAVYLCASTFNTGDTEAFFGQGTRLTVV.